A selection of T cell receptor beta chains follows, all from one sample in a study of T cell changes during pregnancy in multiple sclerosis. The repertoire was sequenced with immunoSEQ multiplex PCR; TCRdb's copy has only in-frame clones and lacks some. Of around 60,000 clones listed, around 94% were seen once; the top ten hold about 3%. The material was CD8+ T cells from peripheral blood mononuclear cells, obtained in the third trimester of pregnancy. The source is a female donor with multiple sclerosis, enrolled in a pregnancy study. CDR3s leave out the opening cysteine and the closing phenylalanine or tryptophan.

j_call v_call cdr3_aa
TRBJ2-3 TRBV28 ASRPTGQIFIGDTQY
TRBJ1-1 TRBV5-1 ASSFGQGFGVTEAF
TRBJ2-2 TRBV7-2 ASSLGRRGTGELF
TRBJ2-7 TRBV7-9 ASSLWGIGDYEQY
TRBJ1-1 TRBV27 ASSPIFVRVNTEAF
TRBJ2-1 TRBV13 ASLGGGSYNEQF
TRBJ2-6 TRBV6-1 ASSEFPDRGSKSSGANVLT
TRBJ1-5 TRBV19 ASRGTGRDQPQH
TRBJ2-6 TRBV4-1 ASRPGTVPSGANVLT
TRBJ2-1 TRBV6-1 ASSEGPFNEQF
TRBJ2-1 TRBV11-3 ASSFPGAAYDEQF
TRBJ2-7 TRBV4-2 ASSPGQSLAGGGEQY
TRBJ2-7 TRBV5-4 ASSLSGGFLGASEQY
TRBJ2-5 TRBV6-4 ASSERDAETQY
TRBJ2-1 TRBV10-2 ASILAGGQGEQF
TRBJ2-7 TRBV13 ASSFAVEASPYEQY
TRBJ1-2 TRBV2 ASSEDQGPLYGYT
TRBJ1-5 TRBV19 ASRPQGQGIYQPQH
TRBJ2-2 TRBV6-6 ASSYTGYGELF
TRBJ2-6 TRBV7-1 ASSQEQGSGANVLT
TRBJ1-1 TRBV11-2 ASSLADRGWTEAF
TRBJ1-2 TRBV6-1 ASSEAPPGGHYGYT
TRBJ1-2 TRBV20-1 SASMRQAP
TRBJ2-7 TRBV13 ASSLGQFYEQY